These T cell receptor beta chains were read from a single sample in a study of graft-versus-host responses after intestinal transplantation. Antigens for these TCRs are unknown. The protocol was immunoSEQ multiplex PCR, while the TCRdb copy is restricted to in-frame clones and leaves out a portion. The table lists around 110,000 clones, over 80% of them singletons, with 0.71% in the top ten. This material consisted of unstimulated CD4+ T cells sorted from spleen or lymph node cells, taken before transplant. The receptors come from a human donor who was the organ donor for an intestinal transplant. The CDR3 runs from the conserved cysteine through the conserved F or W. Each record gives: clone size, J gene, D gene, V gene, CDR3 DNA, CDR3 protein. D genes are given only for firm matches. Expanded clones get a size class; other rows say once, few or many, or leave the size out.

>-|TRBJ2-7|-|TRBV10-3
TGTGCCAGCGGCGGGGCAACCTACGAGCAGTACTTC
CASGGATYEQYF
>-|TRBJ1-1|-|TRBV5-1
TGCGCCAGCAGCCCATACCCAGGGGATACTGAAGCTTTCTTT
CASSPYPGDTEAFF
>-|TRBJ1-4|-|TRBV6-4
TGTGCCAGCAGTGCCACAGGGACAACTAATGAAAAACTGTTTTTT
CASSATGTTNEKLFF
>-|TRBJ1-2|-|TRBV5-6
TGTGCCAGCAGCTTGGGGGATTATGGCTACACCTTC
CASSLGDYGYTF
>-|TRBJ2-2|-|TRBV10-3
TGTGCCATCAGTCCCCGGGGGTCACACACCGGGGAGCTGTTTTTT
CAISPRGSHTGELFF
>-|TRBJ1-2|TRBD1|TRBV27
TGTGCCAGCAGGAGGGGACAGGCACTTAACTATGGCTACACCTTC
CASRRGQALNYGYTF
>-|TRBJ1-5|-|TRBV19
TGTGCCAGTAGTAGAAGGACAGAGGGTCAGCCCCAGCATTTT
CASSRRTEGQPQHF
>-|TRBJ2-3|-|TRBV19
TGTGCCAGTAGTATGGGGGGAGGCACAGATACGCAGTATTTT
CASSMGGGTDTQYF
>-|TRBJ1-6|TRBD1|TRBV12-5
TGTGCTAGTGGTTGGAACAGCGGACAGGGGGATTCACCCCTCCACTTT
CASGWNSGQGDSPLHF
>-|TRBJ2-3|TRBD1|TRBV5-1
TGCGCCAGCAGCCCGACAGGGTCAGATACGCAGTATTTT
CASSPTGSDTQYF
>-|TRBJ2-3|TRBD1|TRBV2
TGTGCCAGCAGGGACAGACAGGGAGGCACAGATACGCAGTATTTT
CASRDRQGGTDTQYF
>-|TRBJ2-3|-|TRBV7-7
TGTGCCAGCAGCTTACTTTGGCAGCCCAACACAGATACGCAGTATTTT
CASSLLWQPNTDTQYF
>-|TRBJ1-1|-|TRBV5-6
TGTGCCAGCAGTTTCGGGACCTACATGAACACTGAAGCTTTCTTT
CASSFGTYMNTEAFF
>-|TRBJ2-7|-|TRBV7-6
TGTGCCAGCAGCTTAGACAGTCCCTACGAGCAGTACTTC
CASSLDSPYEQYF
>few|TRBJ1-1|TRBD1|TRBV6-1
TGTGCCAGCAGTTATCGGGACAGGACTGAAGCTTTCTTT
CASSYRDRTEAFF
>-|TRBJ1-2|-|TRBV21-1
TGTGCCAGCAGCCCTCGGACAGGGGGCGTAAGGTATGGCTACACCTTC
CASSPRTGGVRYGYTF